The 9 T cell receptor beta chains below come from one sample, sequenced in a study of Graves' ophthalmopathy and Graves' hyperthyroidism. Scientists amplified the TCR beta CDR3 regions from RNA transcripts. First-round RT-PCR used HTBI primers; second-round multiplex PCR followed. In TCRdb, the multiplex PCR reads were re-called with MiXCR into one record per CDR3 protein. Of hundreds of thousands of distinct CDR3 sequences in the sample, about two fifths were seen once. Sequencing used peripheral blood. Every receptor here comes from an adult man with Graves' ophthalmopathy.

With regard to this clonotype: Just one base apart from a much larger clone, this may be a read error. This chain connects TRBV20-1 to TRBJ2-6; no clear D gene. The CDR3 length is 13 residues. Trimming left V 3 bases short and J 4 bases short, with 7 bases between. The V gene's germline CDR1 is DFQATT and CDR2 SNEGSKA (reference sequence). Here the CDR3 DNA reads TGCAGTGCTAGGGTGGCAGGGGCCAACGTCCTGACTTTC. The encoded protein is CSARVAGANVLTF.

Ten or more counts support this clonotype. CDR3 sequence reads: CASSPQGTSYEQYF. DNA for the CDR3: TGTGCCAGCAGTCCTCAGGGGACCTCCTACGAGCAGTACTTC. This chain joins TRBV6-5 and TRBJ2-7, with a tentative D call TRBD1 (6 bases). Looked up from germline, CDR1 is MNHEY and CDR2 is SVGAGI. V was shortened by 5 bases and J by 0 bases, with 11 bases between the two germline ends. The CDR3 contains 14 residues.

V gene TRBV12-3 or TRBV12-4 combines with J gene TRBJ1-1, with no clear D. The CDR3 is 14 amino acids. V gave up 8 bases and J gave up 1 base, with 14 bases separating them. Written as DNA, the CDR3 is TGTGCCAGCGTTTCAGCAGGATGGAACACTGAAGCTTTCTTT. This sequence encodes CASVSAGWNTEAFF.

This clonotype was seen ten or more times. The rearrangement links TRBV29-1 to TRBJ2-7; maybe TRBD1 (6 bases). Trimming took 3 bases from V and 2 from J, leaving 11 bases between them. Germline V lookup: CDR1 SQVTM, CDR2 ANQGSEA. The CDR3 has 13 amino acids. CDR3 nucleotide sequence: TGCAGCGTTGAGTGGGACACTGCCTACGAGCAGTACTTC. Translating it yields CSVEWDTAYEQYF.

This sequence joins TRBV6-7 and TRBJ1-6, with a weak D call TRBD1 (5 bases). TRBV6-7 is an ORF; its function is uncertain. This CDR3 has 14 residues. V lost 10 bases, J lost 8 bases, and 18 bases lay in between. The DNA of the CDR3 is TGTGCCACGCCCTGGACAATGGGGCATTCACCCCTCCACTTT. Its translation is CATPWTMGHSPLHF.

This clonotype was detected ten times or more. The CDR3 is CASSTGGNTIYF. CDR3 DNA sequence: TGTGCCAGCAGCACAGGGGGAAACACCATATATTTT. The chain carries TRBV27 and TRBJ1-3; D might be TRBD1 (6 bases). V lost 6 bases, J lost 4 bases, and 7 bases lay in between. CDR1 and CDR2 (germline): MNHEY, SMNVEV (reference sequence). This CDR3 has 12 amino acids.

This clonotype was observed at least ten times. The CDR3 coding sequence is TGTGCCAGCAGCCCTGGGACTAGCGGGATACAAGAGACCCAGTACTTC. This translates into CASSPGTSGIQETQYF. J is TRBJ2-5 and V is TRBV13, with TRBD2 matching 13 bases. This CDR3 has 16 amino acids. Germline V gene sequence: CDR1 PRHDT, CDR2 FYEKMQ (reference sequence). With V trimmed by 5 bases and J by 2 bases, 5 bases remained unmatched.

Of note for this clonotype: A read error may produce the germline difference seen at one junction end. This chain uses TRBV15 with TRBJ2-7; D assignment may be TRBD1 or TRBD2 (6 bases each). Germline loops: CDR1 LNHNV, CDR2 YYDKDF (reference sequence). CDR3 length equals 15 residues. The CDR3 loop is CATSRDQEGVDEQYF. The CDR3 region has the DNA TGCGCCACCAGCAGAGATCAGGAGGGGGTCGACGAGCAGTACTTC.

This clonotype was seen repeatedly, ten times or more. V gene TRBV7-2 combines with J gene TRBJ2-5; maybe TRBD2 (5 bases). Trimming took 5 bases from V and 5 from J, leaving 18 bases between them. From germline, CDR1 is SGHTA and CDR2 FQGNSA. The CDR3 is made up of 15 amino acids. CDR3 protein: CASSEPEAGWETQYF. The CDR3 DNA follows: TGTGCCAGCAGCGAACCAGAGGCGGGTTGGGAGACCCAGTACTTC.